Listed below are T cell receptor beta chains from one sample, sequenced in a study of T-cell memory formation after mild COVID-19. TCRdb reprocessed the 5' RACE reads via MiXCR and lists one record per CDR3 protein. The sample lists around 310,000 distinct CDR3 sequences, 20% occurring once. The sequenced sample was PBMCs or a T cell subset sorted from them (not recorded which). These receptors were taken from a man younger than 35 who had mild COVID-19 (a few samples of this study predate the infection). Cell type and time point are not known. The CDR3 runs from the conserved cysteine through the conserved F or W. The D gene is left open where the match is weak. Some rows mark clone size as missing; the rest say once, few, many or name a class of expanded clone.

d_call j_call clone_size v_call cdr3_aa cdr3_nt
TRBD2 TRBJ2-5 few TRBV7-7 CASSYGTIRETQYF TGTGCCAGCAGCTACGGGACTATAAGAGAGACCCAGTACTTC
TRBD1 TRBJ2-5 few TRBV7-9 CASSWLTGLETQYF TGTGCCAGCAGCTGGCTGACAGGGTTAGAGACCCAGTACTTC
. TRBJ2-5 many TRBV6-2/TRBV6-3 CASNSVGGNQETQYF TGTGCCAGCAACTCCGTGGGGGGCAACCAAGAGACCCAGTACTTC
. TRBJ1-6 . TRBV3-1 CASSLRDYNSPLHF TGTGCCAGCAGCCTCCGGGACTATAATTCACCCCTCCACTTT
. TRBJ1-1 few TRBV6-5 CASTGQKSEAFF TGTGCCAGCACAGGGCAGAAAAGTGAAGCTTTCTTT
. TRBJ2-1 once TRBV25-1 CASSGQNEQFF TGTGCCAGCAGTGGGCAAAATGAGCAGTTCTTC
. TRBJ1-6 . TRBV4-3 CASSIGGDSPLHF TGCGCCAGCAGCATAGGGGGGGACTCACCCCTCCACTTT
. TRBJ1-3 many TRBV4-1 CASSPYRDASGNTIYF TGCGCCAGCAGCCCCTACAGGGACGCCTCTGGAAACACCATATATTTT
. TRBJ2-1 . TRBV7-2 CASALTESSYNEQFF TGTGCCAGCGCCCTTACAGAGAGCTCCTACAATGAGCAGTTCTTC
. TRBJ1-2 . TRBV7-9 CASSQTGFSGYTF TGTGCCAGCAGCCAAACAGGGTTCTCGGGCTACACCTTC
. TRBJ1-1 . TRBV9 CASSVAIDAEVAVRTEAFF TGTGCCAGCAGCGTAGCTATCGATGCGGAGGTCGCGGTGCGCACTGAAGCTTTCTTT
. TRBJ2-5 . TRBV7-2 CASSLPGTYNGETQYF TGTGCCAGCAGCTTACCCGGGACCTACAACGGAGAGACCCAGTACTTC
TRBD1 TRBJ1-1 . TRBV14 CASSHLQGRTEAFF TGTGCCAGCAGCCACCTACAGGGGAGGACTGAAGCTTTCTTT
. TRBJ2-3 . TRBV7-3 CASSRIPADTQYF TGTGCCAGCAGCAGAATCCCCGCAGATACGCAGTATTTT
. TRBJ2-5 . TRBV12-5 CASGLVQSRTQYF TGTGCTAGTGGTTTGGTACAATCTAGGACCCAGTACTTC
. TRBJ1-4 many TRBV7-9 CASSSQGGDEKLFF TGTGCCAGCAGCTCACAGGGAGGGGATGAAAAACTGTTTTTT
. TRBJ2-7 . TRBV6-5 CASKLGTPWAYEQYF TGTGCCAGCAAACTCGGGACCCCATGGGCCTACGAGCAGTACTTC
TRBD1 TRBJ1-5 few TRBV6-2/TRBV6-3 CASSPTGDYQPQHF TGTGCCAGCAGCCCGACAGGGGACTATCAGCCCCAGCATTTT
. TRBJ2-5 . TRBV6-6 CASSYPPDGAPETQYF TGTGCCAGCAGTTACCCCCCCGACGGTGCCCCCGAGACCCAGTACTTC
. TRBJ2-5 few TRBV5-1 CASSLERYGQETQYF TGCGCCAGCAGCTTGGAACGCTACGGCCAAGAGACCCAGTACTTC
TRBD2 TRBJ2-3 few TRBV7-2 CASSYQRGGYTQYF TGTGCCAGCAGCTATCAGCGGGGGGGTTATACGCAGTATTTT
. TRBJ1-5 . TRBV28 CASSFPGAEEQPQHF TGTGCCAGCAGTTTTCCGGGGGCAGAAGAGCAGCCCCAGCATTTT
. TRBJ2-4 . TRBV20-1 CSARDWRVNIQYF TGCAGTGCTAGAGATTGGAGGGTGAACATTCAGTACTTC